This is a list of T cell receptor beta chains from one sample in a study of HIV-infected patients and healthy controls. TCRdb passed the 5' RACE reads through MiXCR, listing each CDR3 protein once. The repertoire holds about 15,000 distinct CDR3 sequences, with over 5% as singletons. The sequenced sample was blood. Receptors were obtained from an adult in good health. CDR3s include the opening cysteine and the closing phenylalanine or tryptophan. Each record gives: V gene, D gene, clone size, J gene, CDR3 DNA, CDR3 protein. The D gene is left open where the match is weak. Some rows mark clone size as missing; the rest say once, few, many or name a class of expanded clone.

TRBV29-1	.	medium-sized	TRBJ2-3	TGCAGCGTTGGGTCGGCGGGGATACCTAGCACAGATACGCAGTATTTT	CSVGSAGIPSTDTQYF
TRBV12-3/TRBV12-4	.	many	TRBJ1-1	TGTGCCAGCAGCCTCGAACCGAACACTGAAGCTTTCTTT	CASSLEPNTEAFF
TRBV28	TRBD1	many	TRBJ1-5	TGTGCCAGCAGTCCCCAGGGGGCAATCAATCAGCCCCAGCATTTT	CASSPQGAINQPQHF
TRBV7-2	.	many	TRBJ2-3	TGTGCCAGCCTACCGGGGCCTACCTCATCCACAGATACGCAGTATTTT	CASLPGPTSSTDTQYF
TRBV9	TRBD1	.	TRBJ2-3	TGTGCCAGCAGCCCGGAGAAGGGGGCAAGGGCAGATACGCAGTATTTT	CASSPEKGARADTQYF
TRBV7-9	.	many	TRBJ2-5	TGTGCCAGCAGCTGGGCCGGTGACGGCCGTTTATCCATCGAGACCCAGTACTTC	CASSWAGDGRLSIETQYF
TRBV18	TRBD2	many	TRBJ2-3	TGTGCCAGCTCACAAGCCCGACTAGCGGGGGAAGATACGCAGTATTTT	CASSQARLAGEDTQYF
TRBV5-1	.	many	TRBJ2-3	TGCGCCAGCAGCCCCCCTTTGGGTTCTGGCACAGATACGCAGTATTTT	CASSPPLGSGTDTQYF
TRBV29-1	.	medium-sized	TRBJ2-5	TGCAGCGGTACGGGCGAGGAGGGGGCCCAGTACTTC	CSGTGEEGAQYF
TRBV20-1	TRBD1	many	TRBJ1-2	TGCAGTGCTAGAGATTCGAGCAGGGGGCTCCACTATGGCTACACCTTC	CSARDSSRGLHYGYTF
TRBV6-6	TRBD1	medium-sized	TRBJ1-1	TGTGCCAGCAGTTACTCGGTCACAGGGGCCCCCACTGAAGCTTTCTTT	CASSYSVTGAPTEAFF
TRBV4-2	.	few	TRBJ2-3	TGTGCCAGCAGCCCCCCCCGGGGCGGGGCTGGCACAGATACGCAGTATTTT	CASSPPRGGAGTDTQYF
TRBV10-3	.	many	TRBJ1-5	TGTGCCATCAGTGAGGGGACCGGATCGCCCCAGCATTTT	CAISEGTGSPQHF
TRBV10-3	TRBD2	many	TRBJ2-3	TGTGCCATCAGTGAAGACGGGGGGGACACAGATACGCAGTATTTT	CAISEDGGDTDTQYF
TRBV7-2	.	many	TRBJ1-5	TGTGCCAGCAGCTCCATCAGTAGACGGAATCAGCCCCAGCATTTT	CASSSISRRNQPQHF
TRBV19	.	many	TRBJ2-7	TGTGCCAGTAGTATAGAAGGTGGGGGCAGCCTCTACGAGCAGTACTTC	CASSIEGGGSLYEQYF
TRBV6-5	TRBD2	.	TRBJ2-3	TGTGCCAGCAGTTACTCGTCTAGCGGGGGGGCTGATACGCAGTATTTT	CASSYSSSGGADTQYF
TRBV24-1	.	.	TRBJ2-5	TGTGCCACCAGTCCCGGGGGCGGGACAATCCAAGAGACCCAGTACTTC	CATSPGGGTIQETQYF
TRBV28	.	medium-sized	TRBJ2-4	TGTGCCAGCAGTTATTACGGGGACGGGATTAACATTCAGTACTTC	CASSYYGDGINIQYF
TRBV6-5	.	many	TRBJ1-1	TGTGCCAGCAGTTCATACACTGAAGCTTTCTTT	CASSSYTEAFF
TRBV5-1	.	medium-sized	TRBJ2-5	TGCGCCAGCAGCTTGGAAGGAGAGACCCAGTACTTC	CASSLEGETQYF
TRBV19	.	many	TRBJ1-5	TGTGCCAGTAGTCCCCGGCAAAGTTACAATCAGCCCCAGCATTTT	CASSPRQSYNQPQHF
TRBV29-1	TRBD1	many	TRBJ2-3	TGCAGCGTTCAACGAGGGACAGGGGTCACAGATACGCAGTATTTT	CSVQRGTGVTDTQYF
TRBV12-3/TRBV12-4	.	many	TRBJ1-4	TGTGCCAGCAGGGGAGACCATGAAAAACTGTTTTTT	CASRGDHEKLFF
TRBV28	.	many	TRBJ1-4	TGTGCCAGCAGTTTTATCCGTGAAAAACTGTTTTTT	CASSFIREKLFF
TRBV24-1	TRBD2	many	TRBJ2-5	TGTGCCACCAGTGATCCAAGCGGGGGCGAACCACAAGAGACCCAGTACTTC	CATSDPSGGEPQETQYF
TRBV20-1	TRBD2	medium-sized	TRBJ2-1	TGCAGTGCTAGAAACCGACTAGCGGCCTACAATGAGCAGTTCTTC	CSARNRLAAYNEQFF
TRBV20-1	TRBD2	medium-sized	TRBJ2-5	TGCAGTGCTAAGATCCCACGACTAGCTATCCAAGAGACCCAGTACTTC	CSAKIPRLAIQETQYF